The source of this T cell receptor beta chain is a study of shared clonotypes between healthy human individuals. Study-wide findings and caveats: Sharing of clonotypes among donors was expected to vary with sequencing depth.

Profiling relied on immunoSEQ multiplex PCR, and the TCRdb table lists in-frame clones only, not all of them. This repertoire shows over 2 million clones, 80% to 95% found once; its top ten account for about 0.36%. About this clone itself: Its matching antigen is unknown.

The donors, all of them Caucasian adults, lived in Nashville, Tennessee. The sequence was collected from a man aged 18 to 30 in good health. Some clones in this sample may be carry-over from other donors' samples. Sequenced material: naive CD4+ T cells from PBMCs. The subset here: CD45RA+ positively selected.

In nucleotides, the CDR3 is TGCGCCAGCAGCTTGGGGCAGGTCAATCAGCCCCAGCATTTT. Residues: CASSLGQVNQPQHF. The rearrangement links TRBV5-1 to TRBJ1-5; D not resolved. The CDR3 spans 14 residues. CDR1 and CDR2 from the germline V gene are SGHRS and YFSETQ. V was trimmed by 0 bases and J by 3 bases, leaving 7 bases between them.